Sequencing of this T cell receptor (beta chain) was carried out in a study of blood T cells in healthy people across ages. From germline, CDR1 is MNHEY and CDR2 SVGEGT. The CDR3 is 15 amino acids. Trimming stripped 8 bases from V and 2 bases from J, with 18 bases between. Then a second PCR, running roughly 7 to 11 cycles, was carried out with a sample-barcoded 5' primer and a J-beta primer mix. TCRdb used MiXCR to reprocess the 5' RACE reads, holding one entry per CDR3 protein. Found here are under 700,000 distinct CDR3 sequences, less than 25% of them singletons; the top ten hold roughly 9%. This clonotype appeared a few times. It was around 9 milliliters of peripheral blood that were drawn from each donor. This same sample was also taken into another study, of T cells of mothers and their children. That source notes: Donation involved three healthy Caucasian mothers and the six children that they had. An overlap that was slightly higher, though non-significant, was seen in related mother-child pairs versus unrelated pairs.

Specimen: blood. This TCR derives from a boy younger than 18 in good health. V and J are TRBV6-2 or TRBV6-3 and TRBJ2-5; maybe TRBD2 (6 bases). The CDR3 coding sequence is TGTGCCAGCTCCGTTCAGGGACTTCCTCAAGAGACCCAGTACTTC. Translation gives CASSVQGLPQETQYF.